This T cell receptor (beta chain) came from a study of radiotherapy plus CTLA-4 blockade in lung cancer. Study as a whole: Objective response rate was around 20%; disease control rate, 25% to 35%.

Trimming shortened V by 0 bases and J by 8 bases, and 22 bases separated the two germline ends. CDR1 LGHNT and CDR2 FRNRAP come from the germline V gene. CDR3 length: 17 amino acids. Findings and caveats of the study: Radiotherapy with ipilimumab was followed by blood expansion of tumor-derived clones.

A note on this clone: The antigen is undetermined.

Sequencing used immunoSEQ multiplex PCR; TCRdb keeps in-frame clones, though not all of them. The top ten clones hold about 14% of a sample with about 91,000 clones, less than 80% of them seen once. Source: peripheral blood, taken from a patient treated with radiotherapy plus ipilimumab. This chain joins TRBV12-5 and TRBJ1-2, with D possibly being TRBD1 (6 bases). This receptor was taken from a human donor with non-small cell lung cancer that progressed on radiotherapy plus ipilimumab. In DNA, the CDR3 is TGTGCTAGTGGTTTGGTATCGTCGGCAGGGGAAAGGGGAGGCTACACCTTC. It specifies CASGLVSSAGERGGYTF.